The 4 T cell receptor beta chains reported below all come from one sample, sequenced in a study of Graves' ophthalmopathy and Graves' hyperthyroidism. Amplified TCR beta CDR3 regions were obtained using RNA transcripts as template. A first-round RT-PCR used HTBI primers, followed by a second-round multiplex PCR. Each CDR3 protein gets one entry after TCRdb re-called the multiplex PCR reads with MiXCR. The sample holds 57,000 or so distinct CDR3 sequences, roughly 47% seen once. Material for sequencing was peripheral blood. These receptors all stem from an adult woman with Graves' ophthalmopathy.

The table lists this clonotype with a count of one. Likely a read error: the CDR3 ends without its conserved phenylalanine or tryptophan. The V gene is TRBV4-2, the J gene TRBJ2-3; 7 nucleotides agree with TRBD1. Per the germline V gene, CDR1 is LGHNA and CDR2 is YNFKEQ. CDR3 length: 15 residues. V was clipped by 4 bases and J by 12 bases; unmatched bases: 16. CDR3 sequence reads: CASSPVGQGEETQYC. The CDR3, as DNA: TGTGCCAGCAGCCCCGTGGGGCAGGGGGAAGAGACCCAGTATTGT.

In its sample, this clonotype is medium-sized. The chain is built from TRBV7-2 and TRBJ2-3; D gene uncertain. The germline CDR1 and CDR2 sequences are SGHTA and FQGNSA. V was trimmed by 3 bases and J by 4 bases, leaving 5 bases between them. The CDR3 consists of 12 residues. DNA of the CDR3: TGTGCCAGCAGCTTGGAGTCAGATACGCAGTATTTT. Its translation is CASSLESDTQYF.

Regarding this clonotype: The CDR3 ends on some other residue instead of the conserved phenylalanine or tryptophan, so this is likely a read error. The chain is built from TRBV5-8 and TRBJ1-1, with D hard to call. Germline loops: CDR1 SGHTS, CDR2 YDEGEE. There are 14 residues in the CDR3. The DNA of the CDR3 is TGTGCCAGCAGCTTGAAGCGGGTAAACACCGAAGCTTTCTTG. Translating it yields CASSLKRVNTEAFL.

With regard to this clonotype: One junction end does not reproduce the germline sequence, and a read error may be involved. The V and J genes are TRBV6-4 and TRBJ1-3, with TRBD1 matching 7 bases. CDR1 and CDR2 (germline): MRHNA, SNTAGT. There are 14 residues in the CDR3. The CDR3 loop reads CASTDRAAGNTIHF. The CDR3 nucleotides read TGTGCCAGCACTGACAGGGCAGCTGGAAACACCATACATTTT.